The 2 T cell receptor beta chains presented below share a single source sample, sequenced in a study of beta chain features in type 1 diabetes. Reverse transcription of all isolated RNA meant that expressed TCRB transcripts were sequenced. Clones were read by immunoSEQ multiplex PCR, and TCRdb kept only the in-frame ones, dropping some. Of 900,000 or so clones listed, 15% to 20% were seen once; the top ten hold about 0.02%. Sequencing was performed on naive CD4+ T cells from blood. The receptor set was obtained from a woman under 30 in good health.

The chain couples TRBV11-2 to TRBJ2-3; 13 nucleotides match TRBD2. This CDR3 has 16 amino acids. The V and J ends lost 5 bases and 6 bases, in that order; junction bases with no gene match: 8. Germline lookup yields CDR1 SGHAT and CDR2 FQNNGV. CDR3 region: CASSAGLAGVGDTQYF. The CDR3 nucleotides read TGTGCCAGCAGCGCCGGACTAGCGGGAGTAGGGGATACGCAGTATTTT.

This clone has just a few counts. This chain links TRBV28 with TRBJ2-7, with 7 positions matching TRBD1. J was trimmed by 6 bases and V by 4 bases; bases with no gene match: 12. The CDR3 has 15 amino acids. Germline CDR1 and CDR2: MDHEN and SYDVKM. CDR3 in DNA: TGTGCCAGCAGTTATCCCGGGACAGCCAGCGGCGAGCAGTACTTC. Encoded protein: CASSYPGTASGEQYF.